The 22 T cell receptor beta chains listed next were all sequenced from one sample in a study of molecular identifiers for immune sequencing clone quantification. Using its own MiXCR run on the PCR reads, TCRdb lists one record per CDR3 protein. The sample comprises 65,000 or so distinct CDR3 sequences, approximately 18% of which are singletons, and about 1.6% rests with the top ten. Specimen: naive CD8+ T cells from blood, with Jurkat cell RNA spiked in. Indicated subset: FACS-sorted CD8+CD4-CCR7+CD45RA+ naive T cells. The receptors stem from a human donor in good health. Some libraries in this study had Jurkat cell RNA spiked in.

The CDR3 spells CASSQYLAGGYNEQFF. In nucleotides, the CDR3 is TGTGCCAGCAGCCAATATCTAGCGGGAGGGTACAATGAGCAGTTCTTC. V gene TRBV4-2 combines with J gene TRBJ2-1; 12 bases line up with TRBD2. The CDR3 is 16 residues long. The trim removed 2 bases at V and 4 bases at J, leaving 3 bases unmatched. Germline V gene lookup returns CDR1 LGHNA and CDR2 YNFKEQ.

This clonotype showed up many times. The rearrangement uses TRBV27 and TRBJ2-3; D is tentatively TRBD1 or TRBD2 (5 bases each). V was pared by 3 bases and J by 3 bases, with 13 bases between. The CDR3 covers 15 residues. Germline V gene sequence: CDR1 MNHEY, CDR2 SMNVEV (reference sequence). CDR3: CASSLVRGRTDTQYF. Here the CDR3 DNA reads TGTGCCAGCAGTTTGGTCCGGGGCAGGACAGATACGCAGTATTTT.

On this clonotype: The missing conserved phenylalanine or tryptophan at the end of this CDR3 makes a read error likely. CDR3 protein: CAGSLVMGQNTEAFL. The CDR3, as DNA: TGTGCCGGCAGCTTAGTAATGGGACAGAACACTGAAGCTTTCCTT. The chain carries TRBV7-9 and TRBJ1-1, with D perhaps matching TRBD1 (6 bases). Germline CDR1 and CDR2: SEHNR and FQNEAQ (reference sequence). The CDR3 totals 15 residues.

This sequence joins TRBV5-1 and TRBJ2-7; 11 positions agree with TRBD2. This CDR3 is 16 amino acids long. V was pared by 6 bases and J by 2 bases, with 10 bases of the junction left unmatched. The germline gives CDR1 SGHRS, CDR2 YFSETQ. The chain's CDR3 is CASKPGLAEKPYEQYF. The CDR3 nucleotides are TGCGCCAGCAAGCCGGGACTAGCGGAGAAACCCTACGAGCAGTACTTC.

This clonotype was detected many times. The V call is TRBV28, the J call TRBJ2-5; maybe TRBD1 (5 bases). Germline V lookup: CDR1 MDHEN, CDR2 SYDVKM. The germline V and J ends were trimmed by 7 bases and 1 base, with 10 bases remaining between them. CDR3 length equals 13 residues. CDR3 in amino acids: CASTRGGQETQYF. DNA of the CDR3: TGTGCCAGCACTAGGGGCGGCCAAGAGACCCAGTACTTC. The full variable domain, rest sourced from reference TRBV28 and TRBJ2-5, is DVKVTQSSRYLVKRTGEKVFLECVQDMDHENMFWYRQDPGLGLRLIYFSYDVKMKEKGDIPEGYSVSREKKERFSLILESASTNQTSMYLCASTRGGQETQYFGPGTRLLVL.

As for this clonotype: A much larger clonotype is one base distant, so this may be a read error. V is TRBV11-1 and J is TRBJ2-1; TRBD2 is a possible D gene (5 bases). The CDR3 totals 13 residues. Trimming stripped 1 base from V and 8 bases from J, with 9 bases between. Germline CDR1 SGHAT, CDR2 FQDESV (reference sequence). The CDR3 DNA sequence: TGTGCCAGCAGCTTAGTAGCGCGCGATGAGCAGTTCTTC. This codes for CASSLVARDEQFF.

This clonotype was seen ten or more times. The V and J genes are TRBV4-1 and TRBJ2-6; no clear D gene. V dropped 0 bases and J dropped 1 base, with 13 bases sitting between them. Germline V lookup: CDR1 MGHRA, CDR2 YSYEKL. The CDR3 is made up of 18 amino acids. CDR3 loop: CASSQELGLLSGANVLTF. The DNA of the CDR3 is TGCGCCAGCAGCCAAGAGCTCGGCCTCCTTTCTGGGGCCAACGTCCTGACTTTC.

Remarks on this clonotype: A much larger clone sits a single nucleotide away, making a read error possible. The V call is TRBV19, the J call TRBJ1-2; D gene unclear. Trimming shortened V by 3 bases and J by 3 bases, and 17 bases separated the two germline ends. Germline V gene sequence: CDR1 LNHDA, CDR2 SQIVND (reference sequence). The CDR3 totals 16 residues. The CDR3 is CASSMNRGPRDYGYTF. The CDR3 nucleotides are TGTGCCAGTAGTATGAATAGAGGTCCACGCGACTATGGCTACACCTTC.

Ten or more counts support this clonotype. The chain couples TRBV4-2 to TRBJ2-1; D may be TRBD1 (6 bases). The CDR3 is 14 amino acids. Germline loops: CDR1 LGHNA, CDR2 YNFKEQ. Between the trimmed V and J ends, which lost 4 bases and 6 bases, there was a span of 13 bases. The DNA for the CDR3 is TGTGCCAGCAGCCCCGGACAGAAAATCAATGAGCAGTTCTTC. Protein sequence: CASSPGQKINEQFF.

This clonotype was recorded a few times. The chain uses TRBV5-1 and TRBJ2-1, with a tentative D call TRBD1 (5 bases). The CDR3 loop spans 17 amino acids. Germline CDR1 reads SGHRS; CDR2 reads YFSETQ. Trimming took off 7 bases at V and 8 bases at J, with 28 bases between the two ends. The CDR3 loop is CASAQAATYPDNDEQFF. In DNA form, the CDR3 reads TGCGCCAGCGCCCAAGCCGCAACTTATCCGGACAACGATGAGCAGTTCTTC.

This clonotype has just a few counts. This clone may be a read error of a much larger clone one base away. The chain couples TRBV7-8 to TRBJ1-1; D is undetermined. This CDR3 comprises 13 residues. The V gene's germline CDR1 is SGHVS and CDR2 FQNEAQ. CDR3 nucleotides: TGTGCCGGCAGCTTAGCGGTTACAGCAGAAGCTTTCTTT. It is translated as CAGSLAVTAEAFF. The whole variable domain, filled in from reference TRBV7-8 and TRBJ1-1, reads GAGVSQSPRYKVAKRGQDVALRCDPISGHVSLFWYQQALGQGPEFLTYFQNEAQLDKSGLPSDRFFAERPEGSVSTLKIQRTQQEDSAVYLCAGSLAVTAEAFFGQGTRLTVV.

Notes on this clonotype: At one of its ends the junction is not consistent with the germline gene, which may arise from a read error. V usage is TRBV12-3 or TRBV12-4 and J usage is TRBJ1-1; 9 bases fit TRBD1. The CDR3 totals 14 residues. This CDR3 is CASSSRQGGTEASF. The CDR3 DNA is TGTGCCAGCAGTTCAAGACAGGGGGGCACTGAAGCTTCCTTT.

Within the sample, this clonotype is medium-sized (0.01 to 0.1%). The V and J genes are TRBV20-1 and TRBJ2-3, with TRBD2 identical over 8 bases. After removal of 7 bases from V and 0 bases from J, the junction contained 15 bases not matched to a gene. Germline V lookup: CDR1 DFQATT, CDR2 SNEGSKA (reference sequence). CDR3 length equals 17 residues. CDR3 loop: CSVPSGGGRSSTDTQYF. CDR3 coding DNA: TGCAGTGTCCCAAGTGGCGGCGGGAGGTCTAGCACAGATACGCAGTATTTT.

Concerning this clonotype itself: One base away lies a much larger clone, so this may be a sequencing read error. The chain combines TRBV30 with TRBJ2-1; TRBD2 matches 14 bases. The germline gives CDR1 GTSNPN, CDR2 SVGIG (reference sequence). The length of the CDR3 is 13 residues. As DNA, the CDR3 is TGTGCCTGGAGCGGACTAGCGGGAGGCGAGCAGCTCTTC. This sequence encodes CAWSGLAGGEQLF.

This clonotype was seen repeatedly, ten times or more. DNA for the CDR3: TGTGCCACCAGTGAGCCCCCGACTAGAGGTGCCTACAATGAGCAGTTCTTC. This translates into CATSEPPTRGAYNEQFF. This chain links TRBV24-1 with TRBJ2-1, with D possibly TRBD2 on 6 matching bases. CDR3 length: 17 amino acids. Germline CDR1 is KGHDR and CDR2 is SFDVKD. V lost 4 bases, J lost 2 bases, and 17 bases lay in between.

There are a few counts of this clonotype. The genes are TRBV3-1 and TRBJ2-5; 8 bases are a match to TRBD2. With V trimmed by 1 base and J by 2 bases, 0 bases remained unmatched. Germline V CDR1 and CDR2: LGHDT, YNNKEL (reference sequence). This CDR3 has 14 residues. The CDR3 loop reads CASSQGLAQETQYF. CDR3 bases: TGTGCCAGCAGCCAAGGACTAGCGCAAGAGACCCAGTACTTC.

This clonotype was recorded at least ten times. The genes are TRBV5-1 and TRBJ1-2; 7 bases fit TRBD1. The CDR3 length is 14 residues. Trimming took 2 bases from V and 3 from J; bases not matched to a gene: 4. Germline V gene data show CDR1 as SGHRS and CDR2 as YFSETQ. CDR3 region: CASSLVQGDYGYTF. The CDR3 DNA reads TGCGCCAGCAGCTTAGTTCAGGGGGACTATGGCTACACCTTC.

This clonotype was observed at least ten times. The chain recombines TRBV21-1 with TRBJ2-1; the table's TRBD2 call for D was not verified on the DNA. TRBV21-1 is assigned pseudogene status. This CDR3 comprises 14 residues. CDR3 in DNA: TGTGCCAGCGGGCCCCTAGCGGGAGTCTATGAGCAGTTCTTC. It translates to CASGPLAGVYEQFF.

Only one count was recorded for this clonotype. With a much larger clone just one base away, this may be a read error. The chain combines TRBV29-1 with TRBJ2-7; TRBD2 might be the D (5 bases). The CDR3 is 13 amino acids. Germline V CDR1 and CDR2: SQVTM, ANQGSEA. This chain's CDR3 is CSVVGGPSYEQHF. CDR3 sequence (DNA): TGCAGCGTTGTAGGAGGTCCGTCCTACGAGCAGCACTTC.

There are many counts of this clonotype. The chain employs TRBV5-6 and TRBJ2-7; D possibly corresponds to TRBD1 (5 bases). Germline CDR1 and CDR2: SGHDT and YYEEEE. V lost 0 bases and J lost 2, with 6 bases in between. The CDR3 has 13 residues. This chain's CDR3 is CASSLGTTYEQYF. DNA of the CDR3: TGTGCCAGCAGCTTGGGGACAACCTACGAGCAGTACTTC.

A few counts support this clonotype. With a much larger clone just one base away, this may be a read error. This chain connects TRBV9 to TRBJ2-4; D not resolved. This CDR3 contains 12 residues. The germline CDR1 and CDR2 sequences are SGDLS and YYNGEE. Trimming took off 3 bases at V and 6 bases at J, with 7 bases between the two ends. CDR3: CASSGCRNIQYF. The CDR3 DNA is TGTGCCAGCAGCGGGTGCCGAAACATTCAGTACTTC. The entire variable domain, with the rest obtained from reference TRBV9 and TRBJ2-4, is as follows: DSGVTQTPKHLITATGQRVTLRCSPRSGDLSVYWYQQSLDQGLQFLIQYYNGEERAKGNILERFSAQQFPDLHSELNLSSLELGDSALYFCASSGCRNIQYFGAGTRLSVL.

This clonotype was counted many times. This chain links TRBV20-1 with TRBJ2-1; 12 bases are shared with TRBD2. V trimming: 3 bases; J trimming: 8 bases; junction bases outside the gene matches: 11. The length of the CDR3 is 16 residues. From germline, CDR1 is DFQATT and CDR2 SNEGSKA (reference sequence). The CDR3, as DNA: TGCAGTGCTAGGTTCTTGACTAGCGGGAGTGGCGATGAGCAGTTCTTC. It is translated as CSARFLTSGSGDEQFF.